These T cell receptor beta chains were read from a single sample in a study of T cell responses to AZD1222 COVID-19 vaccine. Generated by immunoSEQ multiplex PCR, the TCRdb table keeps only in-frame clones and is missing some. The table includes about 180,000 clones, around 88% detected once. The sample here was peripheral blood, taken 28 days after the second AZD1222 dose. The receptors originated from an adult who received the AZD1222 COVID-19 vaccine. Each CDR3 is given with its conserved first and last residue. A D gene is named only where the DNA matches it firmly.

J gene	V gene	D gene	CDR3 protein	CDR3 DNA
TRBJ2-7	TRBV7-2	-	CASSLLPESYEQYF	TGTGCCAGCAGCTTATTGCCAGAATCCTACGAGCAGTACTTC
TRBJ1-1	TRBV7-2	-	CASSFVGITEAFF	TGTGCCAGCAGCTTCGTGGGGATCACTGAAGCTTTCTTT
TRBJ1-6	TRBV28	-	CASSALPTESPLHF	TGTGCCAGCAGTGCTCTTCCGACTGAATCACCCCTCCACTTT
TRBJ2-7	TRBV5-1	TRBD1	CASSLSVSGQGVSEQYF	TGCGCCAGCAGCCTCTCGGTTTCGGGACAGGGGGTGAGCGAGCAGTACTTC
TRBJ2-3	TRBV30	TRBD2	CAWGKLAGGIDTQYF	TGTGCCTGGGGAAAGCTAGCGGGGGGAATAGATACGCAGTATTTT
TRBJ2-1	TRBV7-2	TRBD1	CASSLVSGQGVDEQFF	TGTGCCAGCAGCTTAGTTTCTGGACAGGGGGTCGATGAGCAGTTCTTC
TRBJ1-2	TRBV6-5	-	CASSRGDNFYGYTF	TGTGCCAGCAGTAGGGGGGACAATTTTTATGGCTACACCTTC
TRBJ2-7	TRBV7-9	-	CASSLDRAPYEQYF	TGTGCCAGCAGCTTAGACAGGGCTCCCTACGAGCAGTACTTC
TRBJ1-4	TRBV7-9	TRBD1	CASSPWTGSKANEKLFF	TGTGCCAGCAGCCCCTGGACAGGGTCTAAAGCTAATGAAAAACTGTTTTTT
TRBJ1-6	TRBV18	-	CASSLAPGPNNSPLHF	TGTGCCAGCTCACTAGCACCGGGACCGAATAATTCACCCCTCCACTTT
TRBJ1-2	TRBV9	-	CASSVGRGSYGYTF	TGTGCCAGCAGCGTAGGCAGGGGTTCGTATGGCTACACCTTC
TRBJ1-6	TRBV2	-	CASSDPPGGLKDSPLHF	TGTGCCAGCAGTGACCCCCCCGGAGGCCTCAAGGATTCACCCCTCCACTTT
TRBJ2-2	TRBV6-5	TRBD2	CAGALAGGLIGELFF	TGTGCCGGGGCACTAGCGGGGGGGCTTATCGGGGAGCTGTTTTTT
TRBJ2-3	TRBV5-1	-	CASSPGPTDTQYF	TGCGCCAGCAGCCCGGGGCCCACAGATACGCAGTATTTT
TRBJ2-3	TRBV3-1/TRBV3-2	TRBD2	CASSLYLAERTDTQYF	TGTGCCAGCAGCCTCTACCTAGCGGAGCGCACAGATACGCAGTATTTT
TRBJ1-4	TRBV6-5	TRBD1	CASAGGQSGNKLFF	TGTGCCAGCGCGGGGGGACAGAGTGGAAACAAACTGTTTTTT
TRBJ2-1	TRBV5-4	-	CASSLDGPSNEQFF	TGTGCCAGCAGCTTGGACGGGCCCTCAAATGAGCAGTTCTTC
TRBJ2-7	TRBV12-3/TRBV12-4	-	CASTPGFPYEQYF	TGTGCCAGCACACCAGGCTTCCCCTACGAGCAGTACTTC
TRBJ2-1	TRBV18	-	CASSPPLPQGGQFF	TGTGCCAGCTCACCACCCCTCCCCCAGGGAGGTCAGTTCTTC
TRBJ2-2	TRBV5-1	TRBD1	CASSLLGTGVGTGELFF	TGCGCCAGCAGCTTGCTTGGGACAGGGGTTGGCACCGGGGAGCTGTTTTTT
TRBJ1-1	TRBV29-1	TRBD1	CSVEDWDRGPNTEAFF	TGCAGCGTTGAAGACTGGGACAGGGGGCCTAACACTGAAGCTTTCTTT
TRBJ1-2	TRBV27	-	CASTPSGEIRNYGYTF	TGTGCCAGCACCCCCTCCGGGGAGATCAGAAACTATGGCTACACCTTC
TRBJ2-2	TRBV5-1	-	CASSRGTPNTGELFF	TGCGCCAGCAGCCGCGGGACACCTAACACCGGGGAGCTGTTTTTT
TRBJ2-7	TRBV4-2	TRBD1	CASSRTIRDSGDYEQYF	TGTGCCAGCAGCCGCACTATTAGGGACAGTGGTGATTACGAGCAGTACTTC